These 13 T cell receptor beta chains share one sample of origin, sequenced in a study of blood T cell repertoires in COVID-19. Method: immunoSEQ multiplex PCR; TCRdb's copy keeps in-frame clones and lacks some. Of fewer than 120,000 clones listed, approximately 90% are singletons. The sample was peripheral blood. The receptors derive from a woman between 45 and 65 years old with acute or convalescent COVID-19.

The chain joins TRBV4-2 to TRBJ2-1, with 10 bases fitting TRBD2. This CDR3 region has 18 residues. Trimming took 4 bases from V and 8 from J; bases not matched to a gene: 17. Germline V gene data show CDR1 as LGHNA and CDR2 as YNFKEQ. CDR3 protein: CASSPRTSGRNQWDEQFF. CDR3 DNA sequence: TGTGCCAGCAGCCCAAGGACTAGCGGTCGGAATCAATGGGATGAGCAGTTCTTC.

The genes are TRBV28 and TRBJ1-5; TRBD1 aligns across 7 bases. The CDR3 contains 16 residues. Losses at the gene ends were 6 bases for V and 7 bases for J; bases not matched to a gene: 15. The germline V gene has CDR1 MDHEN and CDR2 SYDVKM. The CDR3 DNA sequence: TGTGCCAGCAGCATCCGGGACAGTACGTCGTGGCAGCCCCAGCATTTT. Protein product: CASSIRDSTSWQPQHF.

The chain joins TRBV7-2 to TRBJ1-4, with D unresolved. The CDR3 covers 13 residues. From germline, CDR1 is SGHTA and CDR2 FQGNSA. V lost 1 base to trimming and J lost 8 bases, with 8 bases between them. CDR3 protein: CASSLVFREKLFF. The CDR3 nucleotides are TGTGCCAGCAGCTTAGTCTTTCGGGAAAAACTGTTTTTT.

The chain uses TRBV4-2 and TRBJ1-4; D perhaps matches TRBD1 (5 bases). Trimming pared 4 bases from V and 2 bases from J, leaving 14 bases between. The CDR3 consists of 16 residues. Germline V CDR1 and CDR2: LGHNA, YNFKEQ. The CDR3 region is CASSRRGGGTNEKLFF. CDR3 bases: TGTGCCAGCAGCCGTCGAGGCGGGGGGACTAATGAAAAACTGTTTTTT.

The CDR3 region is CASTPAGATEAFF. CDR3 nucleotide sequence: TGTGCCAGCACCCCGGCGGGGGCGACTGAAGCTTTCTTT. The chain has TRBV12-3 or TRBV12-4 and TRBJ1-1; TRBD1 might be the D (6 bases). Trimming stripped 7 bases from V and 5 bases from J, with 14 bases between. The CDR3 sequence is 13 residues long.

As DNA, the CDR3 is TGCACCAGCAGCCCCCGGGAAGGGGGCTGGGCTTTCTTT. Protein product: CTSSPREGGWAFF. The chain has TRBV1 and TRBJ1-1; the listed D gene, TRBD1, was not tested against the DNA. TRBV1 counts as a pseudogene. This CDR3 contains 13 residues.

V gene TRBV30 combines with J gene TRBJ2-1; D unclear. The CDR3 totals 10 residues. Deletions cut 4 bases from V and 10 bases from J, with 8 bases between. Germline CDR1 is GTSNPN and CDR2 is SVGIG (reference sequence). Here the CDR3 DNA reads TGTGCCTGGAACTACCCGGAGCAGTTCTTC. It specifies CAWNYPEQFF.

CDR3 nucleotides: TGTGCCACCAGCAGAGATCGGAGACTACGGACAGATACGCAGTATTTT. It encodes CATSRDRRLRTDTQYF. The chain joins TRBV15 to TRBJ2-3; D might be TRBD2 (5 bases). Between the trimmed V and J ends, which lost 0 bases and 3 bases, there was a span of 13 bases. Germline V gene lookup returns CDR1 LNHNV and CDR2 YYDKDF (reference sequence). The CDR3 loop spans 16 amino acids. The complete variable domain, with remaining parts taken from reference TRBV15 and TRBJ2-3, reads DAMVIQNPRYQVTQFGKPVTLSCSQTLNHNVMYWYQQKSSQAPKLLFHYYDKDFNNEADTPDNFQSRRPNTSFCFLDIRSPGLGDTAMYLCATSRDRRLRTDTQYFGPGTRLTVL.

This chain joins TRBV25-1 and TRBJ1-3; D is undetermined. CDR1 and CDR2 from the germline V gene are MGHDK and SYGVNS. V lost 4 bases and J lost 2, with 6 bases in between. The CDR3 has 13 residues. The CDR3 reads CASSGTAGNTIYF. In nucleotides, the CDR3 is TGTGCCAGCAGTGGGACTGCTGGAAACACCATATATTTT.

For the CDR3, the DNA is TGTGCCAGCAGCCTACGGGGACAGGGAGGGACTGAAGCTTTCTTT. Its translation: CASSLRGQGGTEAFF. The genes are TRBV28 and TRBJ1-1; 9 nucleotides align to TRBD1. Germline V gene sequence: CDR1 MDHEN, CDR2 SYDVKM. CDR3 length: 15 amino acids. The J segment lost 5 bases and the V segment lost 6 bases, leaving 10 bases of the junction unmatched.

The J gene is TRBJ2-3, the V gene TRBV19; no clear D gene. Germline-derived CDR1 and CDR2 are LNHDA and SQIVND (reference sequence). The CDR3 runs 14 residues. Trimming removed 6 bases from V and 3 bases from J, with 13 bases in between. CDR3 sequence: CASSDPLRTDTQYF. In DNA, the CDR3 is TGTGCCAGTAGCGATCCCCTCAGAACAGATACGCAGTATTTT. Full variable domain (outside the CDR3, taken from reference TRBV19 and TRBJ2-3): DGGITQSPKYLFRKEGQNVTLSCEQNLNHDAMYWYRQDPGQGLRLIYYSQIVNDFQKGDIAEGYSVSREKKESFPLTVTSAQKNPTAFYLCASSDPLRTDTQYFGPGTRLTVL.

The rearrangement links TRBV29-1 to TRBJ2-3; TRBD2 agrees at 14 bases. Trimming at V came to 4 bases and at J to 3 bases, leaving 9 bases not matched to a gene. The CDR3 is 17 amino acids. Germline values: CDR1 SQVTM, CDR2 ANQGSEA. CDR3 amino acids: CSVAKGLAGVGTDTQYF. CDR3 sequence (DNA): TGCAGCGTTGCTAAGGGACTAGCGGGAGTGGGGACAGATACGCAGTATTTT.

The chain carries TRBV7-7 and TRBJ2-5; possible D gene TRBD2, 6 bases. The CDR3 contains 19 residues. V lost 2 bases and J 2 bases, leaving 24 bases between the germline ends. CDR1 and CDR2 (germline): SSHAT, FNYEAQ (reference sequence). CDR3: CASSLRRLATPAGQETQYF. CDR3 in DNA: TGTGCCAGCAGCTTAAGGCGGCTAGCGACGCCCGCAGGGCAAGAGACCCAGTACTTC.